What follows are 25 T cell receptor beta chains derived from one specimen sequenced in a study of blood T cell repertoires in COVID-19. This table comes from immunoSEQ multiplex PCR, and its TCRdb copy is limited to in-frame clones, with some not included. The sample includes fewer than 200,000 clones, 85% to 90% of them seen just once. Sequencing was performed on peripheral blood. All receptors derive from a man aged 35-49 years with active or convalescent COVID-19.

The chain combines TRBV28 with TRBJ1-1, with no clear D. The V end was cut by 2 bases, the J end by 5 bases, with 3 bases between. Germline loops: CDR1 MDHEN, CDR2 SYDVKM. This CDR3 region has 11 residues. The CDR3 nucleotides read TGTGCCAGCAGTTTACCAACTGAAGCTTTCTTT. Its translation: CASSLPTEAFF.

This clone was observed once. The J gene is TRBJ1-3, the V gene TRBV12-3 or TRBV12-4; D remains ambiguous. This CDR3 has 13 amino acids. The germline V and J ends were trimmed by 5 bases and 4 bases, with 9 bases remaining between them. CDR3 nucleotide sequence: TGTGCCAGCAGTCCCTCTAGAGGAAACACCATATATTTT. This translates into CASSPSRGNTIYF.

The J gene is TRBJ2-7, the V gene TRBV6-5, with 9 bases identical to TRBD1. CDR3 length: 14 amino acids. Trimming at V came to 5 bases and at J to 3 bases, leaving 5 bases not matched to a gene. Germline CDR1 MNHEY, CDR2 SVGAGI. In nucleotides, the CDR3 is TGTGCCAGCAGTCGACAGGGGGTCGGCTACGAGCAGTACTTC. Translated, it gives CASSRQGVGYEQYF.

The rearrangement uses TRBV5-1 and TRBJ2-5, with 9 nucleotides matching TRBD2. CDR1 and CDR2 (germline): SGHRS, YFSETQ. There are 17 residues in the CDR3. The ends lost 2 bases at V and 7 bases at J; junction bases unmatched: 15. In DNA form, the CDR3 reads TGCGCCAGCAGCTTTGGCGGTGTTGCGGGAGGGCCGGGGACCCAGTACTTC. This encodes CASSFGGVAGGPGTQYF.

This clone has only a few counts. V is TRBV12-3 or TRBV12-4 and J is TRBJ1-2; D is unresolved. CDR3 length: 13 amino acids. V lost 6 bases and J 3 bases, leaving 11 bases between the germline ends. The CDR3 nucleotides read TGTGCCAGCAGACAATTATCTTACTATGGCTACACCTTC. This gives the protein CASRQLSYYGYTF.

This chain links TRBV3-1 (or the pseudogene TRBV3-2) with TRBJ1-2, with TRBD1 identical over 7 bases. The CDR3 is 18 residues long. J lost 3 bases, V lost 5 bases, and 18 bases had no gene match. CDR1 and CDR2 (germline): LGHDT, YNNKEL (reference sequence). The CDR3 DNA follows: TGTGCCAGCAGCTCAAGATTGATTAAGACAGGGTGGGACTATGGCTACACCTTC. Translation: CASSSRLIKTGWDYGYTF.

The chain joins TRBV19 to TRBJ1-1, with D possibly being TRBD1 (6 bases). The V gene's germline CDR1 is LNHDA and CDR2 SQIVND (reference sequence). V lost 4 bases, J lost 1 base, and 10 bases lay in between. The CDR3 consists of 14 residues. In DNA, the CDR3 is TGTGCCAGTAGTAAACAGGGACAGAACACTGAAGCTTTCTTT. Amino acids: CASSKQGQNTEAFF.

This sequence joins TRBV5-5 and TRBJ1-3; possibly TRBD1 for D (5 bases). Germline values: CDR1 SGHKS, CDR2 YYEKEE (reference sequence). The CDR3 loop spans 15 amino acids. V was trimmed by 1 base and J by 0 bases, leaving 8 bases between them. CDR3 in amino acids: CASSLNRNSGNTIYF. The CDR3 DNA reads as TGTGCCAGCAGCTTGAACAGGAACTCTGGAAACACCATATATTTT.

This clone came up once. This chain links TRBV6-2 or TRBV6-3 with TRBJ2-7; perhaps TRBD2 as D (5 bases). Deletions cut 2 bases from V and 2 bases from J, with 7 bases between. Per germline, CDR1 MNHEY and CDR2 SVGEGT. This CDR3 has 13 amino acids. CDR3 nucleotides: TGTGCCAGCAGTTACGGACTCCCCTACGAGCAGTACTTC. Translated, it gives CASSYGLPYEQYF.

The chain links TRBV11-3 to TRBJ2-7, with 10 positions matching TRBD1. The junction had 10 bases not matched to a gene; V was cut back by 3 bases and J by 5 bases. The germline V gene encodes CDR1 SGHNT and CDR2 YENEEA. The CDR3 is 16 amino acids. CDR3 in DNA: TGTGCCAGCAGCTTCAGCGGGACAGGGGACCCTCACGAGCAGTACTTC. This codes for CASSFSGTGDPHEQYF.

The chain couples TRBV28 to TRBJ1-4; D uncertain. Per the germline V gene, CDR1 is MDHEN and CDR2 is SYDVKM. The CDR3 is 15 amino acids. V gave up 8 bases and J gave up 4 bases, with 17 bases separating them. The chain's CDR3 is CASRSGGPFNEKLFF. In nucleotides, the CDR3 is TGTGCCAGCCGAAGCGGAGGCCCCTTTAATGAAAAACTGTTTTTT.

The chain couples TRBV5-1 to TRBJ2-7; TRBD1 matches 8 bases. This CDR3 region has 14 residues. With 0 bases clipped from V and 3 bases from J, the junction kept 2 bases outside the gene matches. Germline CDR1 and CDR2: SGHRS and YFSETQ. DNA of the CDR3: TGCGCCAGCAGCTTGGGACAGGGGTTCTACGAGCAGTACTTC. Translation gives CASSLGQGFYEQYF. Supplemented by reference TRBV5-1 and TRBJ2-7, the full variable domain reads KAGVTQTPRYLIKTRGQQVTLSCSPISGHRSVSWYQQTPGQGLQFLFEYFSETQRNKGNFPGRFSGRQFSNSRSEMNVSTLELGDSALYLCASSLGQGFYEQYFGPGTRLTVT.

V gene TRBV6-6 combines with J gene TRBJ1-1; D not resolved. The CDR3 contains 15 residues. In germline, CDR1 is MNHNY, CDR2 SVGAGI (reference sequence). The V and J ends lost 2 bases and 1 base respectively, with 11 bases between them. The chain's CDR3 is CASSYGNNPNTEAFF. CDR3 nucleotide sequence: TGTGCCAGCAGTTACGGCAACAACCCGAACACTGAAGCTTTCTTT.

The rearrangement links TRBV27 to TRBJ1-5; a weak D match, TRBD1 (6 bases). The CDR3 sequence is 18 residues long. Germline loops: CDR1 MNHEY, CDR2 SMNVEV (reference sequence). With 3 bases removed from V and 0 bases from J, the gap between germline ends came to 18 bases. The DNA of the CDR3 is TGTGCCAGCAGTTTCTCGCCTCCGGGACACTATAGCAATCAGCCCCAGCATTTT. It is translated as CASSFSPPGHYSNQPQHF.

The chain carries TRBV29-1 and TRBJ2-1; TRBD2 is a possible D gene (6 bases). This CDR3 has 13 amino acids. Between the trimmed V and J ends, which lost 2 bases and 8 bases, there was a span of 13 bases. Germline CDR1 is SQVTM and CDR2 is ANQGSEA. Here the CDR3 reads CSVERGSGYEQFF. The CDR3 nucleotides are TGCAGCGTTGAACGGGGGAGTGGTTATGAGCAGTTCTTC.

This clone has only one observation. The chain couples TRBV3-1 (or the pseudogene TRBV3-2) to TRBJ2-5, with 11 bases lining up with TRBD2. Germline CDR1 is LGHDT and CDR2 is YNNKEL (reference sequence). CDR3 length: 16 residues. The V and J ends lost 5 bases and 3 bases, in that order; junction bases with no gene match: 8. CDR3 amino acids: CASSRGLAVSKETQYF. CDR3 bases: TGTGCCAGCAGCAGGGGACTAGCGGTTAGCAAAGAGACCCAGTACTTC.

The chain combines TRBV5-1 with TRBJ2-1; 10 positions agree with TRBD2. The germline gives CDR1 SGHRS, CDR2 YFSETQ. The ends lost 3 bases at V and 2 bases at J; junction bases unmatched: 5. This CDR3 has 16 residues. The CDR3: CASSSYGTSAYNEQFF. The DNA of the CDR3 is TGCGCCAGCAGCTCCTACGGGACTAGCGCCTACAATGAGCAGTTCTTC.

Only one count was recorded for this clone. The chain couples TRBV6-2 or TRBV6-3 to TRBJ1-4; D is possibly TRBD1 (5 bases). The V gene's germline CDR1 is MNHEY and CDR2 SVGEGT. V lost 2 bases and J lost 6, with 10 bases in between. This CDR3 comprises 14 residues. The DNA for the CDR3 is TGTGCCAGCAGTTACCACGGGACTCATGAAAAACTGTTTTTT. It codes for CASSYHGTHEKLFF.

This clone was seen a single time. CDR3 in amino acids: CASSLDGDHSGANVLTF. As DNA, the CDR3 is TGCGCCAGCAGCTTGGATGGAGATCACTCTGGGGCCAACGTCCTGACTTTC. The chain carries TRBV5-1 and TRBJ2-6; no clear D gene. The V gene's germline CDR1 is SGHRS and CDR2 YFSETQ. The length of the CDR3 is 17 residues. V was pared by 0 bases and J by 0 bases, with 10 bases between.

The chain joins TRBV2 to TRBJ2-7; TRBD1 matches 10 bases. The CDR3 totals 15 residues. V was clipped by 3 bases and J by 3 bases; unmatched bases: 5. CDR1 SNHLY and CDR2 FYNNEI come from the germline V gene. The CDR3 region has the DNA TGTGCCAGCAGTGAGGGACAGGGGTTTTACTACGAGCAGTACTTC. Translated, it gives CASSEGQGFYYEQYF.

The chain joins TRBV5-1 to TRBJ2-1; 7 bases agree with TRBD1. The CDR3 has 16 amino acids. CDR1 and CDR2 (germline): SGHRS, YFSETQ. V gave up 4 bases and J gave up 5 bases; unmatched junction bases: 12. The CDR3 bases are TGCGCCAGCAGCACGGTGACAGGGTTACGTGACAATGAGCAGTTCTTC. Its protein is CASSTVTGLRDNEQFF.

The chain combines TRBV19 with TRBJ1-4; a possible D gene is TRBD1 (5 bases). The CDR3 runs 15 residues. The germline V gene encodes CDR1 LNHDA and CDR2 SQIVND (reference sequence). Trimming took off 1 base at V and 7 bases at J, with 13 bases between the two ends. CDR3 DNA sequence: TGTGCCAGTAGTATAGCGGCAGGGATCCGTGAAAAACTGTTTTTT. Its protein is CASSIAAGIREKLFF.

Written as DNA, the CDR3 is TGTGCCAGCAGCTTAAATTTTGGGCAGTACGAGCAGTACTTC. It is translated as CASSLNFGQYEQYF. V gene TRBV11-3 combines with J gene TRBJ2-7; D not certain. The length of the CDR3 is 14 residues. The V gene's germline CDR1 is SGHNT and CDR2 YENEEA. Trimming left V 2 bases short and J 4 bases short, with 12 bases between.

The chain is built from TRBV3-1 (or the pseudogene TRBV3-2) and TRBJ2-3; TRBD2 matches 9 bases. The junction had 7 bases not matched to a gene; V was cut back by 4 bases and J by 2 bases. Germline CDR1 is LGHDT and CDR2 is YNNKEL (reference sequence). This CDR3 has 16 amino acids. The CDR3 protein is CASSLGTSTATDTQYF. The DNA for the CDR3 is TGTGCCAGCAGCCTGGGGACTAGCACGGCCACAGATACGCAGTATTTT.

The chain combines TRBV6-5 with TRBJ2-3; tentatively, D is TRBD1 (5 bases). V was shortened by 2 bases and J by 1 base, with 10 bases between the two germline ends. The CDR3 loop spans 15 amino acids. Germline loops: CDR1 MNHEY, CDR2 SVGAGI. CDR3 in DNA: TGTGCCAGCAGTTACCCCCAGGGCGGCACAGATACGCAGTATTTT. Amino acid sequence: CASSYPQGGTDTQYF.